There are a few counts of the clone carrying this TCR beta chain. TCRdb used MiXCR to reprocess the RT-PCR reads, holding one entry per CDR3 protein. Among 190,000 or so distinct CDR3 sequences listed, 40% to 45% were seen once. The CDR3 sequence is 14 residues long. Trimming cost V 4 bases and J 7 bases, with 11 bases left between them. The data derive from a study of patients and donors after allogeneic stem cell transplantation. The sequence derives from a human donor who was either an allogeneic HSCT recipient or a stem cell or donor lymphocyte infusion donor (not recorded which). It is not recorded whose cells these are; they may come from a transplant donor. The genes are TRBV12-3 or TRBV12-4 and TRBJ1-6; D is perhaps TRBD1 (6 bases). The source material was blood, either unsorted or a sorted T cell fraction (not recorded which). The CDR3 nucleotides are TGTGCCAGCAGTTACAGGGCGTTCAATTCACCCCTCCACTTT. Translation gives CASSYRAFNSPLHF.